Described below is a single T cell receptor beta chain sequence and its context. The antigen is unknown. CDR3 length equals 15 residues. Germline V gene sequence: CDR1 SGDLS, CDR2 YYNGEE. The J segment lost 10 bases and the V segment lost 3 bases, leaving 12 bases of the junction unmatched. This sample stems from a study of cytomegalovirus exposure and HLA in healthy donors. Overall study context: Previous work identified roughly 120 million unique TCR beta sequences from around 200 million T cells.

Though nominally healthy at sampling, donors likely had unrecorded immune exposures. In the PCR, 60 Vbeta and 13 Jbeta primers were used. Original handling: The count from a later analysis was about 80 million unique TCR beta chains, around 10 million of them shared. Sequenced by immunoSEQ multiplex PCR; TCRdb stores in-frame clones only, minus some. The D gene and trimming were derived from the DNA, and the V and J assignments and clone size from that table. The sample lists about 130,000 clones, 82% occurring once. Study conclusions and caveats: Earlier analysis looked at TCR beta V segments, and most were productive about 90% or about 30% of the time.

The chain is built from TRBV9 and TRBJ2-1, with 8 bases that match TRBD2. This clonotype was obtained from a woman in her 50s in good health and CMV-seropositive. The sequenced material came from PBMCs. The CDR3 coding sequence is TGTGCCAGCAGCGCTCGGGGGGGCGGCGCAACGGAGCAGTTCTTC. Its translation: CASSARGGGATEQFF.